The next 15 T cell receptor beta chains were all read from a single sample in a study of T-cell reconstitution after alpha-beta-depleted transplantation in children. Molecular barcoding with unique molecular identifiers was used for the TCRbeta library. TCRdb reanalysed the PCR reads using MiXCR and keeps one entry per CDR3 protein. The data contain 500,000 to 650,000 distinct CDR3 sequences, over 10% of them singletons. The specimen was PBMCs, mostly from graft donor cells, collected 180 days after TCRalphabeta/CD19-depleted stem cell transplant. Receptors originate from a female patient between 2 and 10 years old who had a stem cell transplant for aplastic anemia, so the T cells may come from the graft donor.

This clonotype showed up many times. This chain connects TRBV4-2 to TRBJ1-4; perhaps TRBD1 as D (6 bases). The germline V gene has CDR1 LGHNA and CDR2 YNFKEQ. This CDR3 is 15 amino acids long. Trimming took 2 bases from V and 7 from J, leaving 14 bases between them. CDR3 region: CASSQTQGKSEKLFF. DNA of the CDR3: TGTGCCAGCAGCCAAACCCAGGGGAAGAGTGAAAAACTGTTTTTT.

The V call is TRBV28, the J call TRBJ2-7; D may be TRBD2 (6 bases). Between the trimmed V and J ends, which lost 3 bases and 5 bases, there was a span of 11 bases. The CDR3 spans 13 residues. Germline CDR1 reads MDHEN; CDR2 reads SYDVKM. CDR3 bases: TGTGCCAGCAGTTTCGCGGGGATGGACGAGCAGTACTTC. It is translated as CASSFAGMDEQYF.

There are a few counts of this clonotype. Here the CDR3 DNA reads TGTGCCAGCAGCTTACCGGGACTAGCCCGCGAGCAGTTCTTC. Translation gives CASSLPGLAREQFF. This rearrangement joins TRBV7-9 to TRBJ2-1; 9 nucleotides line up with TRBD2. Trimming at V came to 2 bases and at J to 10 bases, leaving 6 bases not matched to a gene. The CDR3 covers 14 residues. Germline V lookup: CDR1 SEHNR, CDR2 FQNEAQ (reference sequence).

This clonotype was observed many times. The chain is built from TRBV5-1 and TRBJ1-1; no clear D gene. The CDR3 has 16 residues. Germline V gene sequence: CDR1 SGHRS, CDR2 YFSETQ. The germline V and J ends were trimmed by 2 bases and 3 bases, with 17 bases remaining between them. CDR3 protein: CASSFRYFLWDTEAFF. The CDR3 DNA sequence: TGCGCCAGCAGCTTCCGCTACTTCTTGTGGGACACTGAAGCTTTCTTT. Together with reference TRBV5-1 and TRBJ1-1, the CDR3 gives the full variable domain: KAGVTQTPRYLIKTRGQQVTLSCSPISGHRSVSWYQQTPGQGLQFLFEYFSETQRNKGNFPGRFSGRQFSNSRSEMNVSTLELGDSALYLCASSFRYFLWDTEAFFGQGTRLTVV.

V gene TRBV28 combines with J gene TRBJ1-3; no definite D call. The CDR3 runs to 14 residues. V lost 3 bases to trimming and J lost 3 bases, with 9 bases between them. Germline loops: CDR1 MDHEN, CDR2 SYDVKM. The DNA of the CDR3 is TGTGCCAGCAGTTTTCTTGAAGTTGGAAACACCATATATTTT. It encodes CASSFLEVGNTIYF.

This clonotype was seen a handful of times. J is TRBJ2-5 and V is TRBV4-2; D not resolved. CDR1 is LGHNA and CDR2 is YNFKEQ in the germline V gene. This CDR3 region has 13 residues. Trimming took 9 bases from V and 5 from J, leaving 16 bases between them. The CDR3 region is CARLVQVKETQYF. CDR3 coding DNA: TGTGCCAGGCTAGTACAAGTCAAGGAGACCCAGTACTTC.

The sample holds many counts of this clonotype. The chain couples TRBV4-2 to TRBJ2-1; unclear D gene. The V gene's germline CDR1 is LGHNA and CDR2 YNFKEQ. Trimming removed 0 bases from V and 0 bases from J, with 9 bases in between. CDR3 size: 16 residues. CDR3 sequence: CASSQDQTNSYNEQFF. CDR3 DNA: TGTGCCAGCAGCCAAGATCAGACAAACTCCTACAATGAGCAGTTCTTC.

The genes are TRBV4-3 and TRBJ2-1; 9 nucleotides line up with TRBD2. CDR1 LGHNA and CDR2 YSLEER come from the germline V gene. Trimming took 4 bases from V and 9 from J; bases not matched to a gene: 4. The CDR3 is made up of 13 amino acids. The CDR3: CASSPGTSTEQFF. CDR3 in DNA: TGCGCCAGCAGCCCGGGGACTAGCACTGAGCAGTTCTTC.

V gene TRBV21-1 combines with J gene TRBJ2-7. TRBV21-1 has pseudogene status. The CDR3 totals 9 residues. The CDR3 protein is CASALEQYV. The CDR3 nucleotides are TGTGCCAGCGCCCTCGAGCAGTACGTC.

Concerning this clonotype itself: At one of its ends the junction is not consistent with the germline gene, which may arise from a read error. V usage is TRBV4-1 and J usage is TRBJ2-5; D may match TRBD1 or TRBD2 (5 bases each). The CDR3 runs 17 residues. Germline V gives CDR1 MGHRA, CDR2 YSYEKL. The CDR3 is CASTQTFGGSEQETQYF. In DNA, the CDR3 is TGCGCCAGCACCCAAACTTTTGGGGGATCGGAACAAGAGACCCAGTACTTC.

This clonotype came up a few times. The chain combines TRBV19 with TRBJ1-2; no definite D call. The CDR3 runs to 16 residues. Germline values: CDR1 LNHDA, CDR2 SQIVND (reference sequence). V lost 3 bases and J lost 6, with 20 bases in between. CDR3 bases: TGTGCCAGTAGTATGGGGTCAGGAAGCGTAACTAATGGCTACACCTTC. Translating it yields CASSMGSGSVTNGYTF.

This clonotype was detected a few times. The chain carries TRBV24-1 and TRBJ2-5; 9 positions match TRBD1. This CDR3 is built from 12 residues. Germline CDR1 reads KGHDR; CDR2 reads SFDVKD. Trimming cost V 7 bases and J 5 bases; bases outside gene matches: 1. The CDR3 coding sequence is TGTGCCACCAGGGACAGGGGTGAGACCCAGTACTTC. Its protein product is CATRDRGETQYF.

This chain joins TRBV7-2 and TRBJ1-4; 7 bases line up with TRBD1. The CDR3 extends over 15 amino acids. Germline CDR1 reads SGHTA; CDR2 reads FQGNSA. V shed 4 bases and J 3 bases; nucleotides not matched to a gene: 5. The CDR3, as DNA: TGTGCCAGCAGCTCAAGGGACAGTCCTAATGAAAAACTGTTTTTT. Translating gives CASSSRDSPNEKLFF.

The CDR3 loop is CASSLRARDSLYEQYV. The CDR3 nucleotides are TGTGCCAGCAGTCTAAGGGCCCGGGACAGCCTCTACGAGCAGTACGTC. The chain is built from TRBV27 and TRBJ2-7, with 7 nucleotides matching TRBD1. Germline V CDR1 and CDR2: MNHEY, SMNVEV (reference sequence). V trimming: 5 bases; J trimming: 3 bases; junction bases outside the gene matches: 13. This CDR3 has 16 residues.

This clonotype has at least ten counts. This sequence joins TRBV20-1 and TRBJ1-6; 10 positions match TRBD1. The CDR3 consists of 15 residues. V trimming: 5 bases; J trimming: 8 bases; junction bases outside the gene matches: 9. Germline CDR1 is DFQATT and CDR2 is SNEGSKA (reference sequence). The CDR3 spells CSALPGQGKDSPLHF. In DNA, the CDR3 is TGCAGTGCTCTTCCGGGACAGGGGAAGGATTCACCCCTCCACTTT.